This TCR beta chain was identified in a study of T cell responses to AZD1222 COVID-19 vaccine (dated by TCRdb to the early 2020s). Context from the whole study: AZD1222 recipients whose second dose came at about 4 weeks and those whose second dose came at about 12 weeks were combined into one group, since spike-specific TCR depth and breadth did not differ between the two schedules. A total of 230 to 250 trial participants underwent TCR sequencing, of whom around 200 received two doses of AZD1222 and around 25 received two doses of the MenACWY control vaccine. Trial participants were enrolled by age into 18-55, 56-69 and 70-plus year subgroups, with roughly 160, 29 and 62 TCR-sequenced participants respectively.

The investigation overall reported the following: Epitopes outside the regions mutated in the B.1.351 and B.1.1.7 variants were reportedly recognized by nearly half of the unique spike-specific TCRs. Participants were mostly white British and included more females than males, and it was suggested by the authors that clonal diversity may have been underestimated. The vaccine-associated CD4 TCRs covered the entire spike protein, and the dominant responses fell in regions 160-218 and 743-854. After two AZD1222 doses, both the breadth and the depth of spike-specific TCRs were significantly higher than at day 0 and than in MenACWY recipients. The 56-69-year group was small, and its depth increase did not reach significance, likely because of low power. Because no day 14 peak-response samples were available, the repertoires could be characterized only after the peak T cell response. Conclusions about previously exposed vaccinees are limited, since just a handful of AZD1222 recipients were seropositive for SARS-CoV-2 at baseline.

The CDR3 regions of human TCRbeta chains were analyzed by immunosequencing. For the original study's pipeline: Repertoire TCRs were checked for matches against a reference library of SARS-CoV-2-specific TCRs that had been generated using the MIRA antigen-specificity platform. Breadth was defined as the fraction of unique TCRs that were SARS-CoV-2-associated. Depth was defined as the fraction of total T cells that were SARS-CoV-2-associated. Using the MIRA data, each spike-specific TCR was mapped to the spike region that the TCR reacts to and placed in a CD4 or CD8 class. Log10-transformed breadth and depth values were compared by one-way ANOVA with Sidak's multiple comparisons tests. Drawn from immuneACCESS, this table holds only the in-frame rearrangements with V and J called that TCRdb kept. Clones are partly lost; checked studies trace under half to an unresolved V gene and leave the rest unexplained. The V and J calls and the clone size are those of that table, but D and trimming were determined from the DNA. This sample holds some 96,000 clones; around 89% were observed only once. Around 2.8% of the sample is taken by the ten largest.

From the germline V gene (reference sequence), CDR1 is MNHEY and CDR2 is SMNVEV. Reading from cysteine to phenylalanine, the CDR3 counts 14 amino acids. Only CDR3 DNA remains: 42 bases, in frame from the first base. From V the trimming removes 3 bases and from J it removes 4 bases, while the gene matches leave 5 bases of the junction unaccounted for. The sample's time point label is to be understood as: baseline before first vaccination. Vaccinee samples were obtained from the UK trials COV001 and COV002, which included a single-blind randomized controlled phase 2/3 trial of AZD1222 (ChAdOx1 nCoV-19) in healthy adults. Trial participant PBMC samples were collected at day 0 and day 28 after the second dose for TCRbeta chain sequencing. This clone is a singleton in its sample. No antigen is known for it. It has no much larger one-base neighbor in the sample; base qualities were not kept.

The TCR sequence derives from an adult in good health. Specimen: peripheral blood, collected on day 0 of AZD1222 vaccination. Recombination connected TRBV27 to TRBJ2-7, with 8 bases matching TRBD2. The CDR3 region has the sequence CASSFGLAGYEQYF. The DNA sequence is as follows: TGTGCCAGCAGTTTCGGGCTAGCGGGTTACGAGCAGTACTTC.